Listed here are 10 T cell receptor beta chains from one sample, sequenced in a study of blood T cell repertoires in COVID-19. Generated by immunoSEQ multiplex PCR, the TCRdb table keeps only in-frame clones and is missing some. The table records about 300,000 clones, 87% of them present only once. The sample comprised peripheral blood. Receptors were obtained from a man younger than 35 with active or convalescent COVID-19.

Only one count was recorded for this clone. The CDR3 nucleotides read TGTGCCAGCAGTTACAACGCTGTCGGGGAGCTGTTTTTT. Residues: CASSYNAVGELFF. V and J are TRBV27 and TRBJ2-2; D unresolved. This CDR3 is 13 amino acids long. V dropped 4 bases and J dropped 7 bases, with 10 bases sitting between them. From germline, CDR1 is MNHEY and CDR2 SMNVEV (reference sequence).

The rearrangement links TRBV5-4 to TRBJ1-3, with D perhaps matching TRBD1 (6 bases). Germline CDR1 reads SGHNT; CDR2 reads YYREEE (reference sequence). This CDR3 has 17 residues. Trimming took off 0 bases at V and 0 bases at J, with 13 bases between the two ends. The CDR3 DNA follows: TGTGCCAGCAGCTTGGCCAGGGGATCCAACTCTGGAAACACCATATATTTT. It codes for CASSLARGSNSGNTIYF.

The chain uses TRBV18 and TRBJ2-1; a weak D match, TRBD2 (6 bases). V dropped 2 bases and J dropped 0 bases, with 14 bases sitting between them. Germline lookup yields CDR1 KGHSH and CDR2 LQKENI. This CDR3 comprises 17 residues. CDR3 DNA sequence: TGTGCCAGCTCACCATGGACGGCGGGAAGCTCCTACAATGAGCAGTTCTTC. Protein sequence: CASSPWTAGSSYNEQFF.

This chain uses TRBV2 with TRBJ1-1, with D unresolved. The CDR3 runs to 13 residues. V lost 8 bases to trimming and J lost 0 bases, with 10 bases between them. Germline loops: CDR1 SNHLY, CDR2 FYNNEI. The CDR3 protein is CASSSGMNTEAFF. CDR3 sequence (DNA): TGTGCCAGCTCGTCAGGTATGAACACTGAAGCTTTCTTT.

The count of this clone is one. The gene calls are TRBV19 and TRBJ1-1, with D perhaps TRBD1 (6 bases). The germline V gene has CDR1 LNHDA and CDR2 SQIVND (reference sequence). The germline V and J ends were trimmed by 4 bases and 1 base, with 13 bases remaining between them. The CDR3 runs 15 residues. As DNA, the CDR3 is TGTGCCAGTAGTACAGCCGGGACACCGAACACTGAAGCTTTCTTT. It specifies CASSTAGTPNTEAFF.

J is TRBJ2-7 and V is TRBV24-1; weak D call: TRBD1 (6 bases). Germline V gene data show CDR1 as KGHDR and CDR2 as SFDVKD. V was pared by 5 bases and J by 6 bases, with 28 bases between. CDR3 length: 18 residues. The CDR3 nucleotides are TGTGCCACCAGTGCCATTCACCCCCCCGGGACAAATCCTCGCGAGCAGTACTTC. Its translation: CATSAIHPPGTNPREQYF.

This chain links TRBV7-2 with TRBJ2-7; 7 nucleotides agree with TRBD2. Germline CDR1 reads SGHTA; CDR2 reads FQGNSA. With 5 bases clipped from V and 2 bases from J, the junction kept 6 bases outside the gene matches. The CDR3 totals 14 residues. CDR3 loop: CASSPRREAYEQYF. The CDR3 DNA reads as TGTGCCAGCAGCCCCAGACGGGAGGCCTACGAGCAGTACTTC. Variable domain in full (rest from reference TRBV7-2 and TRBJ2-7): GAGVSQSPSNKVTEKGKDVELRCDPISGHTALYWYRQSLGQGLEFLIYFQGNSAPDKSGLPSDRFSAERTGGSVSTLTIQRTQQEDSAVYLCASSPRREAYEQYFGPGTRLTVT.

This chain links TRBV7-9 with TRBJ1-1; D remains unclear. Germline V gene sequence: CDR1 SEHNR, CDR2 FQNEAQ (reference sequence). The CDR3 contains 14 residues. With 4 bases removed from V and 1 base from J, the gap between germline ends came to 10 bases. CDR3 bases: TGTGCCAGCAGCTCAAGACATCCGAACACTGAAGCTTTCTTT. It is translated as CASSSRHPNTEAFF.

This sequence joins TRBV18 and TRBJ2-1, with D perhaps TRBD2 (6 bases). CDR3 length: 15 residues. Per the germline V gene, CDR1 is KGHSH and CDR2 is LQKENI. The ends were cut back, 4 bases at V and 9 bases at J, with 19 bases in the middle. The CDR3 nucleotides read TGTGCCAGCTCACTCGACCCCGGAGGGGCTTCTGAGCAGTTCTTC. Its protein product is CASSLDPGGASEQFF.

This clone came up once. The chain carries TRBV5-6 and TRBJ1-5; D remains unclear. This CDR3 has 15 residues. V was shortened by 4 bases and J by 4 bases, with 15 bases between the two germline ends. Germline V gene data show CDR1 as SGHDT and CDR2 as YYEEEE. CDR3: CASSRRPSGNQPQHF. For the CDR3, the DNA is TGTGCCAGCAGCCGGCGGCCCTCGGGGAATCAGCCCCAGCATTTT.